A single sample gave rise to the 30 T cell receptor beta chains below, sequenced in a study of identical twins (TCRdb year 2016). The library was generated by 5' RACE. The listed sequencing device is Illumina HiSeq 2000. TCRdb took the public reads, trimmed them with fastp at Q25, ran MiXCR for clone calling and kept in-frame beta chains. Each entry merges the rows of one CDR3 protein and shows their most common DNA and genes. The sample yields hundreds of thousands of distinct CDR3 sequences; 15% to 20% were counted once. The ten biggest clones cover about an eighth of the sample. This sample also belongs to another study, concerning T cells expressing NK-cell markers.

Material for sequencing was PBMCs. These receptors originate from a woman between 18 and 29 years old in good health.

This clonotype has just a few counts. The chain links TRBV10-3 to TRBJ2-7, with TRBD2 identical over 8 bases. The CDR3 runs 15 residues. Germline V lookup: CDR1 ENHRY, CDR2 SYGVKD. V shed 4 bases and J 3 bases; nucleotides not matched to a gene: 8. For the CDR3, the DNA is TGTGCCATCAGTGGAACTAGCGGTGGTGGCTACGAGCAGTACTTC. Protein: CAISGTSGGGYEQYF.

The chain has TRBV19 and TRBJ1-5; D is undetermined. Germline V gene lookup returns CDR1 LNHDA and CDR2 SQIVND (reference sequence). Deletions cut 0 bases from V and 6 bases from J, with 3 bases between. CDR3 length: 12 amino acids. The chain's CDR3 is CASSIEAQPQHF. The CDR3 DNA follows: TGTGCCAGTAGTATAGAGGCTCAGCCCCAGCATTTT.

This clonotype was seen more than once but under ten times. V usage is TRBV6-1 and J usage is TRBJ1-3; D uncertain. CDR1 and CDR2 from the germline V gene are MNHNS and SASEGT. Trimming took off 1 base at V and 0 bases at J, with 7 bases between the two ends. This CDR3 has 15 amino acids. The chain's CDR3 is CASSEVANSGNTIYF. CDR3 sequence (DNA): TGTGCCAGCAGTGAAGTAGCTAACTCTGGAAACACCATATATTTT.

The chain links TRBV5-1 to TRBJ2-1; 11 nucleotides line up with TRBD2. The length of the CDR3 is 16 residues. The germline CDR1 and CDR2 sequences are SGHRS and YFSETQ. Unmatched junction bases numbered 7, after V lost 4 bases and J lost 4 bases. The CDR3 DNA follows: TGCGCCAGCAGCCTAAGACTAGCGGGGTTATACAATGAGCAGTTCTTC. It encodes CASSLRLAGLYNEQFF.

CDR3 region: CATSLRGSNQPQHF. CDR3 nucleotide sequence: TGTGCCACCAGCCTAAGAGGGAGCAATCAGCCCCAGCATTTT. The chain has TRBV15 and TRBJ1-5, with D unresolved. The V gene lost 5 bases and the J gene lost 1 base, with 9 bases spanning the gap. Germline-derived CDR1 and CDR2 are LNHNV and YYDKDF (reference sequence). The CDR3 is made up of 14 amino acids.

CDR3 region: CSALRHGGSTYEQYF. CDR3 nucleotides: TGCAGTGCCCTGAGACATGGCGGGAGTACCTACGAGCAGTACTTC. This chain joins TRBV20-1 and TRBJ2-7, with TRBD2 matching over 7 bases. This CDR3 is built from 15 residues. Germline values: CDR1 DFQATT, CDR2 SNEGSKA (reference sequence). Trimming cost V 6 bases and J 2 bases; bases outside gene matches: 13.

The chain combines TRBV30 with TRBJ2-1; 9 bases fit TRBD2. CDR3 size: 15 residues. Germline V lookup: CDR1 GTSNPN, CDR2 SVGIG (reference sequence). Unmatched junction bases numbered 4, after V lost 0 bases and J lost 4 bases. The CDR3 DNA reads TGTGCCTGGAGTGTGGGTAGCGGGAGTTACAATGAGCAGTTCTTC. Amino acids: CAWSVGSGSYNEQFF.

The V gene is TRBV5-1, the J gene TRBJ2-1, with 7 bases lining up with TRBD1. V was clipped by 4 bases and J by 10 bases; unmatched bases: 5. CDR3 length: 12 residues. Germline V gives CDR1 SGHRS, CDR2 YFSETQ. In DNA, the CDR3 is TGCGCCAGCAGCCCGACAGGGCGCGAGCAGTTCTTC. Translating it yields CASSPTGREQFF.

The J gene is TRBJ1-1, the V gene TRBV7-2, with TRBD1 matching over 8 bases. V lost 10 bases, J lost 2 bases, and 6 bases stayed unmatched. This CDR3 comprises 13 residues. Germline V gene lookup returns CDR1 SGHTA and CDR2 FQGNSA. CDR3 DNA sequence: TGTGCCACCCGCCCAGGGGGCAACACTGAAGCTTTCTTT. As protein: CATRPGGNTEAFF.

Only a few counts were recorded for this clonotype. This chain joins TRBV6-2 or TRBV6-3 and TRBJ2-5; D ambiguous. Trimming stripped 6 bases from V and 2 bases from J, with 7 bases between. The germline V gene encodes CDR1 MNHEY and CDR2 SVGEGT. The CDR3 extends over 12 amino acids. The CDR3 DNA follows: TGTGCCAGCAGCACAGTTCAAGAGACCCAGTACTTC. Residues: CASSTVQETQYF.

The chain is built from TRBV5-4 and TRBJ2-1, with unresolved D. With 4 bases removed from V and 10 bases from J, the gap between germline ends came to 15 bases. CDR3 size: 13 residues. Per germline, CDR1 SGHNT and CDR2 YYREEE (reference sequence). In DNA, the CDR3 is TGTGCCAGCAGCCCGACCGTAAAAGGAGAGCAGTTCTTC. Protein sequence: CASSPTVKGEQFF. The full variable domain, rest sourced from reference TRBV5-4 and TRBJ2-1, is ETGVTQSPTHLIKTRGQQVTLRCSSQSGHNTVSWYQQALGQGPQFIFQYYREEENGRGNFPPRFSGLQFPNYSSELNVNALELDDSALYLCASSPTVKGEQFFGPGTRLTVL.

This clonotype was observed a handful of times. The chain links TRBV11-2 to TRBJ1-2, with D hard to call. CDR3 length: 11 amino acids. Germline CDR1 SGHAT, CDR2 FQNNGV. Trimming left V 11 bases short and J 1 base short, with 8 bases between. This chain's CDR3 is CAVEGNYGYTF. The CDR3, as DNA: TGTGCCGTCGAGGGTAACTATGGCTACACCTTC.

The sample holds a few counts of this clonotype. The CDR3 loop reads CASSLQGGGSPLHF. The DNA of the CDR3 is TGCGCCAGCAGCTTGCAAGGGGGCGGTTCACCCCTCCACTTT. The rearrangement links TRBV5-1 to TRBJ1-6, with 7 nucleotides matching TRBD1. Germline V gene lookup returns CDR1 SGHRS and CDR2 YFSETQ. The CDR3 has 14 amino acids. Trimming took 1 base from V and 9 from J; bases not matched to a gene: 4.

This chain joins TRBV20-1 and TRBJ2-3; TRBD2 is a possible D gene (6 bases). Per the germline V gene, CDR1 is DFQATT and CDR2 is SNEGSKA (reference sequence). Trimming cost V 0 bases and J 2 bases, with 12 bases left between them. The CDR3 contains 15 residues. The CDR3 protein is CSARDSSVFTDTQYF. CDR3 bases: TGCAGTGCTAGAGACTCTAGCGTTTTCACAGATACGCAGTATTTT.

The CDR3 reads CASSYYQETQYF. CDR3 DNA sequence: TGTGCCAGCAGTTACTACCAAGAGACCCAGTACTTC. J is TRBJ2-5 and V is TRBV6-2 or TRBV6-3; D call uncertain. Trimming cost V 1 base and J 0 bases, with 0 bases left between them. Germline V CDR1 and CDR2: MNHEY, SVGEGT. This CDR3 is built from 12 residues.

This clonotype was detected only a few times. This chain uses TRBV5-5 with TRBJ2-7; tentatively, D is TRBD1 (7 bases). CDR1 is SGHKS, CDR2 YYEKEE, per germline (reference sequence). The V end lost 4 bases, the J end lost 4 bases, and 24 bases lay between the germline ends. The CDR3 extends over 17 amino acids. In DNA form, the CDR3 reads TGTGCCAGCAGCGCAAATAGACTAGACAGGGTTTCTTACGAGCAGTACTTC. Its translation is CASSANRLDRVSYEQYF.

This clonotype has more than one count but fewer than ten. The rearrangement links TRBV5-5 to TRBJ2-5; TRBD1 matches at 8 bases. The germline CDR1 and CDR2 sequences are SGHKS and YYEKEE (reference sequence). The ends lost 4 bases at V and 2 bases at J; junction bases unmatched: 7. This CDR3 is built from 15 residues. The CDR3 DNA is TGTGCCAGCAGCCCCCTGGGACAGGCGCAAGAGACCCAGTACTTC. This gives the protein CASSPLGQAQETQYF.

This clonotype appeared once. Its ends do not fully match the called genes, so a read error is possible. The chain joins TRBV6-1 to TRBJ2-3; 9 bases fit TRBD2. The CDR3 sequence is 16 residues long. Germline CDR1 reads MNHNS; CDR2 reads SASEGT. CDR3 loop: CASSEPSGGPTDTRYF. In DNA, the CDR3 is TGTGCCAGCAGTGAGCCAAGCGGGGGGCCCACAGATACGCGGTATTTT.

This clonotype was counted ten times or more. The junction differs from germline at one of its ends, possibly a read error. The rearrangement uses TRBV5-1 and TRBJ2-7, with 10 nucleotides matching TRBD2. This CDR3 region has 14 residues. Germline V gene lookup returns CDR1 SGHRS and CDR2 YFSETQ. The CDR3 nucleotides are TGTGCCAGCAGCTCCTCTAGCGGGGGTTACGAGCAGTACTTC. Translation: CASSSSSGGYEQYF. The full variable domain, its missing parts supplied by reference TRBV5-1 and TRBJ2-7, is KAGVTQTPRYLIKTRGQQVTLSCSPISGHRSVSWYQQTPGQGLQFLFEYFSETQRNKGNFPGRFSGRQFSNSRSEMNVSTLELGDSALYLCASSSSSGGYEQYFGPGTRLTVT.

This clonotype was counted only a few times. The CDR3 bases are TGCAGTGCTAGCGGGAGAGGGGCCACAGATACGCAGTATTTT. Amino acids: CSASGRGATDTQYF. V usage is TRBV20-1 and J usage is TRBJ2-3; D possibly corresponds to TRBD2 (6 bases). The germline V gene encodes CDR1 DFQATT and CDR2 SNEGSKA (reference sequence). This CDR3 has 14 amino acids. V was pared by 3 bases and J by 2 bases, with 12 bases between.

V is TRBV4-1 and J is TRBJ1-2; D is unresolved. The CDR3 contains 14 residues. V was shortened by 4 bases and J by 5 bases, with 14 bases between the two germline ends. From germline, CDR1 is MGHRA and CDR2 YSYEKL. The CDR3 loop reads CASSRPSVKYGYTF. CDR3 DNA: TGCGCCAGCAGCCGACCCTCCGTAAAGTATGGCTACACCTTC.

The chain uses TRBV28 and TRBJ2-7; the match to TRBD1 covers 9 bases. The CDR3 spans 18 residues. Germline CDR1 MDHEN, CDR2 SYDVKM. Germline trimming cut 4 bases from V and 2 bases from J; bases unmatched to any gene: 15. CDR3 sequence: CASSSTGTGYTLAYEQYF. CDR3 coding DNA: TGTGCCAGCAGTTCCACCGGGACAGGGTATACGCTGGCCTACGAGCAGTACTTC.

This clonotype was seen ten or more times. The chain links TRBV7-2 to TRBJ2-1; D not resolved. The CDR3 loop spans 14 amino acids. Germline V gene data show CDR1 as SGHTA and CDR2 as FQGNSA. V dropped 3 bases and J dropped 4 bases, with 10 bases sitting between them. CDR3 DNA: TGTGCCAGCAGCTTGGCCATGACATACAATGAGCAGTTCTTC. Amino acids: CASSLAMTYNEQFF.

CDR3 protein: CASSGNEQYF. The CDR3 nucleotides read TGTGCCAGCAGTGGTAACGAGCAGTACTTC. The rearrangement joins TRBV12-3 or TRBV12-4 to TRBJ2-7; D is ambiguous. This CDR3 contains 10 residues. V was cut by 5 bases and J by 5 bases, with 4 bases left in between.

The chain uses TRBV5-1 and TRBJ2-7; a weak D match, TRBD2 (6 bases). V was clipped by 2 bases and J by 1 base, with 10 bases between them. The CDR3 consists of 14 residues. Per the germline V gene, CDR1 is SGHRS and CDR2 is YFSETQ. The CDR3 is CASSFDGSSYEQYF. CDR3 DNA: TGCGCCAGCAGCTTCGACGGGAGTTCCTACGAGCAGTACTTC.

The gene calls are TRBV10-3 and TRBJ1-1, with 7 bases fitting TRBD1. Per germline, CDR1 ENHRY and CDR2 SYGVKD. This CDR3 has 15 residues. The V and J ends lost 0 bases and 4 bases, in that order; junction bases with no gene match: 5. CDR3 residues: CAISESLAGGTEAFF. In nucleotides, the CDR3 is TGTGCCATCAGTGAGTCGTTGGCAGGGGGCACTGAAGCTTTCTTT.

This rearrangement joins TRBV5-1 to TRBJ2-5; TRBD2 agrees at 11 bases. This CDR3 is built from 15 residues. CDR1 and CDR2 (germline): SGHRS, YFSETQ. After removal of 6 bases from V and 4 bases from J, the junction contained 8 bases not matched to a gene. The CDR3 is CASNPSGGYGETQYF. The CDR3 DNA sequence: TGCGCCAGCAATCCTAGCGGGGGGTATGGAGAGACCCAGTACTTC.

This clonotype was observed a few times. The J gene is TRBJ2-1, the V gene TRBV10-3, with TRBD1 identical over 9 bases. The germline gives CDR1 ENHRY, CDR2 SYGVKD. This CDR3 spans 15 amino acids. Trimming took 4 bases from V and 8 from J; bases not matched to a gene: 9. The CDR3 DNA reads TGTGCCATCAGTGGGCCGGGACAGGGTAACGATGAGCAGTTCTTC. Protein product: CAISGPGQGNDEQFF.

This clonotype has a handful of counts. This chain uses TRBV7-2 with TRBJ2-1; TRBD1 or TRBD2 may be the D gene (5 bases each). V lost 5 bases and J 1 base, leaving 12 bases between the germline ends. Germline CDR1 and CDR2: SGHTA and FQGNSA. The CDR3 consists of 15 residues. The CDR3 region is CASSPVGDSYNEQFF. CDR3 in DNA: TGTGCCAGCAGCCCCGTGGGGGATTCCTACAATGAGCAGTTCTTC.

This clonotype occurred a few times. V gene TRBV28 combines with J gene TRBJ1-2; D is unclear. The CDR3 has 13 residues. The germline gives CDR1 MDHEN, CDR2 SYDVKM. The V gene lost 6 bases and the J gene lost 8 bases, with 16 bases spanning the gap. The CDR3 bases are TGTGCCAGCAGACCCGAGGGTATCCACGGCTACACCTTC. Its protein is CASRPEGIHGYTF.